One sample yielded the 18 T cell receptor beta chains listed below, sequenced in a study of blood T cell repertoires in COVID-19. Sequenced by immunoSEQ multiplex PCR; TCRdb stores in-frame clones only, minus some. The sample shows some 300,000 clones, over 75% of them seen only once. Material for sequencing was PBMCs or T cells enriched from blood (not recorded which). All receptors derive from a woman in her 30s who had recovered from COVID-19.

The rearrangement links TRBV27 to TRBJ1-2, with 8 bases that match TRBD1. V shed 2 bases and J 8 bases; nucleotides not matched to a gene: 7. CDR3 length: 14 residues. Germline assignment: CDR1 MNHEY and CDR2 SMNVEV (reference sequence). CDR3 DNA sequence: TGTGCCAGCAGTTTAGAAGGCAGGGGGCAGGGCTACACCTTC. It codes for CASSLEGRGQGYTF.

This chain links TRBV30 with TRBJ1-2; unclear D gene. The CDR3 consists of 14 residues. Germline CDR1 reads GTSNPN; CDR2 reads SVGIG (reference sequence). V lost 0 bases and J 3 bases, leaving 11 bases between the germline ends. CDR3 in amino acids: CAWSVPGGYYGYTF. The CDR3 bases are TGTGCCTGGAGTGTACCGGGCGGGTACTATGGCTACACCTTC. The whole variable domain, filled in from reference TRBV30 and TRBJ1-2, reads SQTIHQWPATLVQPVGSPLSLECTVEGTSNPNLYWYRQAAGRGLQLLFYSVGIGQISSEVPQNLSASRPQDRQFILSSKKLLLSDSGFYLCAWSVPGGYYGYTFGSGTRLTVV.

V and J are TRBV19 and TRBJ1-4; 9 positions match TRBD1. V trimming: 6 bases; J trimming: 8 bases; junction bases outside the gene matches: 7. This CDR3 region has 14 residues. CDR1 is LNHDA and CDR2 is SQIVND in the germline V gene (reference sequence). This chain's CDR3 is CASRTGTGREKLFF. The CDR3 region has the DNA TGTGCCAGTAGGACCGGGACAGGGCGAGAAAAACTGTTTTTT.

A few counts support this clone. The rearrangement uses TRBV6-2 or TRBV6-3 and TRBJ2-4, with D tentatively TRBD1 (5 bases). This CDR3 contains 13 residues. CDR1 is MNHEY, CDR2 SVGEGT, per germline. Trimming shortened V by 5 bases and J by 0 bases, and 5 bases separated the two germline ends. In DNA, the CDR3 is TGTGCCAGCAGTACAGGAGCCAAAAACATTCAGTACTTC. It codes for CASSTGAKNIQYF.

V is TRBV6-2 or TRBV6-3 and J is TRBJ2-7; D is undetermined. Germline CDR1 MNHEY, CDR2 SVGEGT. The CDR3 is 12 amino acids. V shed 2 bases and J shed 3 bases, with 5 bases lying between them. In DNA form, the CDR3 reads TGTGCCAGCAGTTACAACAGCTACGAGCAGTACTTC. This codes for CASSYNSYEQYF.

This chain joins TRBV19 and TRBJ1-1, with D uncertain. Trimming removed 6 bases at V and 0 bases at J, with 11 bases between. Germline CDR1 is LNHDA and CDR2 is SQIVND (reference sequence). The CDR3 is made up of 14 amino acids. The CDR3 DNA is TGTGCCAGTAGGGTGAGGGAAATGAACACTGAAGCTTTCTTT. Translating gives CASRVREMNTEAFF.

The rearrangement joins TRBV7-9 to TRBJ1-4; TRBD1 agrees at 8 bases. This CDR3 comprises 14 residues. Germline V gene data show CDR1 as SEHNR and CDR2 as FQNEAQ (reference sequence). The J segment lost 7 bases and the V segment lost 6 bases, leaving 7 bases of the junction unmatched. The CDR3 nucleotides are TGTGCCAGCAGTTCCTCGACAGGGGCTGAAAAACTGTTTTTT. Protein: CASSSSTGAEKLFF. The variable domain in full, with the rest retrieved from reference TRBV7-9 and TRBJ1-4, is DTGVSQNPRHKITKRGQNVTFRCDPISEHNRLYWYRQTLGQGPEFLTYFQNEAQLEKSRLLSDRFSAERPKGSFSTLEIQRTEQGDSAMYLCASSSSTGAEKLFFGSGTQLSVL.

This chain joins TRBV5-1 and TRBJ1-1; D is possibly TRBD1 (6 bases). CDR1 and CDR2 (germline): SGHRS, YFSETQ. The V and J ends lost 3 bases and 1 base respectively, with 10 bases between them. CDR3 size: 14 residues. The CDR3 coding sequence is TGCGCCAGCAGCTCCAGACAGGAGAACACTGAAGCTTTCTTT. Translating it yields CASSSRQENTEAFF. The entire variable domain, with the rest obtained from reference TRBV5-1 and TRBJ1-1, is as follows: KAGVTQTPRYLIKTRGQQVTLSCSPISGHRSVSWYQQTPGQGLQFLFEYFSETQRNKGNFPGRFSGRQFSNSRSEMNVSTLELGDSALYLCASSSRQENTEAFFGQGTRLTVV.

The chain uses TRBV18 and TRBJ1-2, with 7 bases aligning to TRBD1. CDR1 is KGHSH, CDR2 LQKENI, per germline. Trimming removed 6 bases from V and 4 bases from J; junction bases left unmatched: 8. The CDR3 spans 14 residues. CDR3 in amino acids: CASSDRTESYGYTF. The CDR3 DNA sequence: TGTGCCAGCTCGGACAGGACAGAGAGCTATGGCTACACCTTC.

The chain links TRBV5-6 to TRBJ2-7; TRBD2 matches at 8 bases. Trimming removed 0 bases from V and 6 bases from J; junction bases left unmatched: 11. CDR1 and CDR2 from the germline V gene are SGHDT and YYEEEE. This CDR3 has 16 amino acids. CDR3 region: CASSLVRRGEGREQYF. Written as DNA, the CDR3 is TGTGCCAGCAGCTTGGTAAGGCGGGGGGAAGGGCGCGAGCAGTACTTC.

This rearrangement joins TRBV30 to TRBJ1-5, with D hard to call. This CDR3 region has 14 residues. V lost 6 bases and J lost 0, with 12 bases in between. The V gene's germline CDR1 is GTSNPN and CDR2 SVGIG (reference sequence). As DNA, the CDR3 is TGTGCCTGTACGGACGGGAGTAGCAATCAGCCCCAGCATTTT. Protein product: CACTDGSSNQPQHF.

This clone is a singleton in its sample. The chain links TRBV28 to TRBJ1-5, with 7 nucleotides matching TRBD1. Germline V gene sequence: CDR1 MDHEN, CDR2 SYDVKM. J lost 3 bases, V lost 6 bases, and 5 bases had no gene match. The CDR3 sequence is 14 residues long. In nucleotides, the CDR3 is TGTGCCAGCAGCCTTGGACAGGCCAATCAGCCCCAGCATTTT. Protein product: CASSLGQANQPQHF.

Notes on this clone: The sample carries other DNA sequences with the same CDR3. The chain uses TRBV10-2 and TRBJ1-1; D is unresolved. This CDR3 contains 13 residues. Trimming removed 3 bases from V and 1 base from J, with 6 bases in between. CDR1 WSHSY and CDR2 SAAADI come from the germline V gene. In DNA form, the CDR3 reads TGCGCCAGCAGTGATCGAGGGAACACTGAAGCTTTCTTT. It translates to CASSDRGNTEAFF.

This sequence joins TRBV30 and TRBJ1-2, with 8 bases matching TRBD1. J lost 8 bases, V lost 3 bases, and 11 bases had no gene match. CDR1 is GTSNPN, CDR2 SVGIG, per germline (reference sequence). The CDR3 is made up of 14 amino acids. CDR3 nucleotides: TGTGCCTGGAGAGTTGTCGACAGGGGAGGCGGCTACACCTTC. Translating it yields CAWRVVDRGGGYTF.

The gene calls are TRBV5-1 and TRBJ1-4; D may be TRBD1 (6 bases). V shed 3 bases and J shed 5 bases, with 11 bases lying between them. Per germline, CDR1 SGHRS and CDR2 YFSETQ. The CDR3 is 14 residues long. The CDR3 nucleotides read TGCGCCAGCAGCTCACAGGGCGGGAATGAAAAACTGTTTTTT. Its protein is CASSSQGGNEKLFF.

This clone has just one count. The CDR3 spells CASSRLNWTGESSGNTIYF. DNA of the CDR3: TGTGCCAGCAGCCGACTTAATTGGACAGGGGAGAGCTCTGGAAACACCATATATTTT. The genes are TRBV11-2 and TRBJ1-3, with 9 bases fitting TRBD1. Germline V gives CDR1 SGHAT, CDR2 FQNNGV. V shed 5 bases and J 0 bases; nucleotides not matched to a gene: 14. The CDR3 is made up of 19 amino acids.

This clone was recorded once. DNA of the CDR3: TGTGCCAGCAGCGCAAAAACAGGGGGGGCCTACAATGAGCAGTTCTTC. Protein sequence: CASSAKTGGAYNEQFF. The chain combines TRBV7-6 with TRBJ2-1; D perhaps matches TRBD1 (8 bases). The CDR3 runs 16 residues. The germline gives CDR1 SGHVS, CDR2 FNYEAQ. The V gene lost 5 bases and the J gene lost 2 bases, with 16 bases spanning the gap.

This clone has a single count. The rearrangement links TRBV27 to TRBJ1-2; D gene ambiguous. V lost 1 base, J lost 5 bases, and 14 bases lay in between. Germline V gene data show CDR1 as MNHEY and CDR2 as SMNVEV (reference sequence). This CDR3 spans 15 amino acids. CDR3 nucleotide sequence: TGTGCCAGCAGTTTATTTCCAGCGACGACTTATGGCTACACCTTC. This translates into CASSLFPATTYGYTF.